The 17 T cell receptor beta chains below all came from one sample that was sequenced in a study of blood T cell repertoires in COVID-19. Profiling relied on immunoSEQ multiplex PCR, and the TCRdb table lists in-frame clones only, not all of them. This sample has approximately 200,000 clones; around 88% occur once, and the top ten carry 3.5% to 4.5%. Source material: peripheral blood. These receptor sequences come from a woman under 40 with acute or convalescent COVID-19.

The chain recombines TRBV7-9 with TRBJ2-1; the match to TRBD1 covers 11 bases. The CDR3 covers 12 residues. Looked up from germline, CDR1 is SEHNR and CDR2 is FQNEAQ (reference sequence). V was pared by 0 bases and J by 14 bases, with 0 bases of the junction left unmatched. As DNA, the CDR3 is TGTGCCAGCAGCTTAGCGGGACAGGGGGAGTTCTTC. This translates into CASSLAGQGEFF.

The rearrangement links TRBV5-1 to TRBJ2-6; the match to TRBD1 covers 7 bases. CDR3 length: 15 residues. The V and J ends lost 4 bases and 2 bases, in that order; junction bases with no gene match: 3. CDR1 is SGHRS and CDR2 is YFSETQ in the germline V gene. DNA of the CDR3: TGCGCCAGCAGCACCGGGACAGCTGGGGCCAACGTCCTGACTTTC. Translation: CASSTGTAGANVLTF.

The chain couples TRBV14 to TRBJ2-1, with TRBD2 as a possible D gene (7 bases). CDR1 is SGHDN, CDR2 FVKESK, per germline. Trimming pared 4 bases from V and 5 bases from J, leaving 15 bases between. The CDR3 extends over 15 amino acids. The CDR3 loop is CASSRGGSWNNEQFF. As DNA, the CDR3 is TGTGCCAGCAGCCGGGGGGGCTCCTGGAACAATGAGCAGTTCTTC.

In this sample, this clone turned up once. The genes are TRBV29-1 and TRBJ1-2; D not resolved. Germline CDR1 is SQVTM and CDR2 is ANQGSEA. The CDR3 totals 11 residues. The germline V and J ends were trimmed by 4 bases and 4 bases, with 7 bases remaining between them. CDR3 in amino acids: CSVGQFYGYTF. CDR3 nucleotides: TGCAGCGTTGGCCAGTTCTATGGCTACACCTTC.

The chain carries TRBV29-1 and TRBJ2-7, with TRBD1 matching 12 bases. Losses at the gene ends were 8 bases for V and 5 bases for J; bases not matched to a gene: 4. CDR1 is SQVTM and CDR2 is ANQGSEA in the germline V gene. The CDR3 covers 12 residues. The CDR3 DNA sequence: TGCAGCCCCGGGACAGGGGGCCACGAGCAGTACTTC. Translating gives CSPGTGGHEQYF.

The chain combines TRBV20-1 with TRBJ1-1; weak D call: TRBD1 (6 bases). Trimming took 8 bases from V and 7 from J, leaving 14 bases between them. The germline V gene encodes CDR1 DFQATT and CDR2 SNEGSKA (reference sequence). This CDR3 is 11 amino acids long. CDR3 protein: CSQRGGFEAFF. The DNA for the CDR3 is TGCAGTCAGAGAGGGGGTTTTGAAGCTTTCTTT.

The genes are TRBV28 and TRBJ1-5; D perhaps matches TRBD1 (6 bases). Germline V gene lookup returns CDR1 MDHEN and CDR2 SYDVKM. CDR3 length equals 14 residues. Trimming removed 1 base at V and 5 bases at J, with 9 bases between. DNA of the CDR3: TGTGCCAGCAGTTTATCCGGGGGGCATCAGCCCCAGCATTTT. This sequence encodes CASSLSGGHQPQHF.

The chain couples TRBV5-1 to TRBJ1-2, with D unresolved. Germline-derived CDR1 and CDR2 are SGHRS and YFSETQ. V dropped 1 base and J dropped 5 bases, with 6 bases sitting between them. CDR3 size: 12 residues. CDR3 sequence (DNA): TGCGCCAGCAGCTTGCCGGGGTATGGCTACACCTTC. Translating it yields CASSLPGYGYTF.

The gene calls are TRBV24-1 and TRBJ2-1; 7 bases fit TRBD2. Germline V lookup: CDR1 KGHDR, CDR2 SFDVKD. The V gene end was trimmed by 4 bases and the J gene end by 6 bases; junction bases not matched to a gene: 8. The CDR3 spans 15 residues. The CDR3 spells CATSDRTSEGNEQFF. Written as DNA, the CDR3 is TGTGCCACCAGTGACCGGACTAGTGAGGGCAATGAGCAGTTCTTC.

The chain combines TRBV3-1 (or the pseudogene TRBV3-2) with TRBJ1-3; D is unclear. The V gene lost 0 bases and the J gene lost 8 bases, with 8 bases spanning the gap. CDR1 is LGHDT and CDR2 is YNNKEL in the germline V gene (reference sequence). The CDR3 has 13 residues. For the CDR3, the DNA is TGTGCCAGCAGCCAAGATCCCGGGGACACCATATATTTT. Its translation: CASSQDPGDTIYF.

The rearrangement links TRBV3-1 (or the pseudogene TRBV3-2) to TRBJ2-7; no clear D gene. V was cut by 0 bases and J by 0 bases, with 6 bases left in between. The germline CDR1 and CDR2 sequences are LGHDT and YNNKEL (reference sequence). The CDR3 spans 14 residues. The CDR3 loop is CASSQDYSSYEQYF. CDR3 in DNA: TGTGCCAGCAGCCAAGATTACTCCTCCTACGAGCAGTACTTC.

This chain connects TRBV2 to TRBJ2-4; TRBD1 matches 8 bases. CDR1 and CDR2 (germline): SNHLY, FYNNEI. V gave up 7 bases and J gave up 9 bases; unmatched junction bases: 5. The CDR3 sequence is 12 residues long. This chain's CDR3 is CASNYGTGIQYF. For the CDR3, the DNA is TGTGCCAGCAATTATGGGACAGGCATTCAGTACTTC.

The chain has TRBV11-3 and TRBJ1-1; D not certain. V was trimmed by 4 bases and J by 2 bases, leaving 8 bases between them. The germline V gene encodes CDR1 SGHNT and CDR2 YENEEA. The CDR3 extends over 13 amino acids. The chain's CDR3 is CASSSTGNTEAFF. CDR3 bases: TGTGCCAGCAGCTCTACGGGAAACACTGAAGCTTTCTTT.

The rearrangement joins TRBV24-1 to TRBJ1-5; 8 positions agree with TRBD1. Germline assignment: CDR1 KGHDR and CDR2 SFDVKD. This CDR3 has 15 amino acids. V shed 5 bases, J shed 5 bases, and the junction held 7 bases outside the gene matches. The CDR3 DNA is TGTGCCACCAGTGCAGCGACAGGGGTGGATCAGCCCCAGCATTTT. This sequence encodes CATSAATGVDQPQHF.

This clone appeared once. This chain uses TRBV6-5 with TRBJ2-7; D gene unclear. The CDR3 spans 11 residues. The V end lost 5 bases, the J end lost 3 bases, and 5 bases lay between the germline ends. Germline V gene data show CDR1 as MNHEY and CDR2 as SVGAGI. The CDR3 nucleotides are TGTGCCAGCAGTACTATCTACGAGCAGTACTTC. This translates into CASSTIYEQYF.

The rearrangement joins TRBV7-9 to TRBJ1-2, with D possibly TRBD1 on 5 matching bases. V was pared by 6 bases and J by 8 bases, with 16 bases between. The germline gives CDR1 SEHNR, CDR2 FQNEAQ (reference sequence). The length of the CDR3 is 13 residues. The CDR3 bases are TGTGCCAGCAGTTTTAGCACGGGGGACGGCTACACCTTC. It encodes CASSFSTGDGYTF.

The chain links TRBV28 to TRBJ2-7; 12 nucleotides agree with TRBD2. Trimming at V came to 8 bases and at J to 3 bases, leaving 2 bases not matched to a gene. There are 13 residues in the CDR3. CDR1 and CDR2 from the germline V gene are MDHEN and SYDVKM. For the CDR3, the DNA is TGTGCCAGCGGACTAGCGGGACTCTACGAGCAGTACTTC. The encoded protein is CASGLAGLYEQYF. Full variable domain (rest looked up from reference TRBV28 and TRBJ2-7): DVKVTQSSRYLVKRTGEKVFLECVQDMDHENMFWYRQDPGLGLRLIYFSYDVKMKEKGDIPEGYSVSREKKERFSLILESASTNQTSMYLCASGLAGLYEQYFGPGTRLTVT.